The clone carrying this TCR beta chain was observed a handful of times. This may stem from a read error, because a much larger clone lies one nucleotide away. TCRdb fed the 5' RACE reads into MiXCR, producing one record per CDR3 protein. The sample consists of some 760,000 distinct CDR3 sequences, around a sixth of them appearing once. This sample stems from a study of identical twins. Germline V CDR1 and CDR2: SGHKS, YYEKEE (reference sequence). CDR3 length equals 13 residues. Trimming cost V 7 bases and J 2 bases; bases outside gene matches: 2. The same sample was also studied in work on T cells expressing NK-cell markers. That study adds: Within the sequenced cohort of eight donors, seven exhibited HCMV seropositivity and one was seronegative. There remained a lack of clarity about HCMV specificity of expanded NKG2C+ T cell clones.

This chain joins TRBV5-5 and TRBJ1-5; 8 bases align to TRBD1. This TCR was sampled from a woman between 18 and 30 years old in good health. The specimen sequenced was PBMCs. CDR3 nucleotide sequence: TGTGCCAGCGGGGGACAGGGCAATCAGCCCCAGCATTTT. It encodes CASGGQGNQPQHF.